Below, 17 T cell receptor beta chains from the same sample are listed, as sequenced in a study of cytomegalovirus exposure and HLA in healthy donors. In the PCR, 60 Vbeta and 13 Jbeta primers were used. Sequencing was performed with immunoSEQ multiplex PCR; in TCRdb, only in-frame clones are kept and a portion is missing. The table has 150,000 to 200,000 clones, around 85% seen once. The sample was PBMCs. All receptors come from a man younger than 35 in good health and CMV-seronegative.

This clone was detected once. The chain is built from TRBV14 and TRBJ2-1; D not resolved. The CDR3 consists of 14 residues. CDR1 and CDR2 (germline): SGHDN, FVKESK. Trimming shortened V by 1 base and J by 3 bases, and 7 bases separated the two germline ends. The CDR3 loop is CASSQATVYNEQFF. As DNA, the CDR3 is TGTGCCAGCAGCCAAGCCACAGTCTACAATGAGCAGTTCTTC.

The chain couples TRBV28 to TRBJ2-6; 15 bases map to TRBD2. V shed 5 bases and J 3 bases; nucleotides not matched to a gene: 8. The germline V gene encodes CDR1 MDHEN and CDR2 SYDVKM. This CDR3 has 19 amino acids. CDR3: CASSPRTSGRAFGANVLTF. DNA for the CDR3: TGTGCCAGCAGTCCTCGGACTAGCGGGAGGGCCTTTGGGGCCAACGTCCTGACTTTC.

The J gene is TRBJ1-6, the V gene TRBV5-5, with D unclear. This CDR3 is built from 16 residues. The ends were cut back, 0 bases at V and 5 bases at J, with 12 bases in the middle. Germline V gene data show CDR1 as SGHKS and CDR2 as YYEKEE (reference sequence). The CDR3 DNA is TGTGCCAGCAGCTTGGTCGGGAGCTTCAATAATTCACCCCTCCACTTT. Encoded protein: CASSLVGSFNNSPLHF.

The rearrangement links TRBV5-4 to TRBJ2-3; TRBD1 matches at 9 bases. Trimming at V came to 0 bases and at J to 1 base, leaving 12 bases not matched to a gene. This CDR3 has 19 residues. Germline V CDR1 and CDR2: SGHNT, YYREEE (reference sequence). CDR3 sequence reads: CASSLGVTGGSRGTDTQYF. In DNA, the CDR3 is TGTGCCAGCAGCTTGGGGGTGACAGGGGGGTCTCGGGGCACAGATACGCAGTATTTT.

V and J are TRBV15 and TRBJ2-7, with a possible D match to TRBD1 (6 bases). Germline V gene data show CDR1 as LNHNV and CDR2 as YYDKDF (reference sequence). V dropped 0 bases and J dropped 4 bases, with 13 bases sitting between them. The CDR3 runs 15 residues. CDR3 in DNA: TGTGCCACCAGCAGAGAGTACAGGGCGCCTTACGAGCAGTACTTC. Translated: CATSREYRAPYEQYF.

The chain joins TRBV19 to TRBJ2-7; TRBD1 might be the D (5 bases). The length of the CDR3 is 15 residues. The V and J ends lost 6 bases and 3 bases respectively, with 18 bases between them. CDR1 is LNHDA, CDR2 SQIVND, per germline (reference sequence). The CDR3, as DNA: TGTGCCAGTAGATTGCGCATTGACAGAGGCTACGAGCAGTACTTC. Encoded protein: CASRLRIDRGYEQYF.

The chain recombines TRBV2 with TRBJ2-1; 11 bases match TRBD2. Germline V CDR1 and CDR2: SNHLY, FYNNEI. The V gene end was trimmed by 5 bases and the J gene end by 5 bases; junction bases not matched to a gene: 5. The CDR3 length is 15 residues. The CDR3 spells CASSSGTSGNNEQFF. CDR3 sequence (DNA): TGTGCCAGCAGTTCCGGGACTAGCGGAAACAATGAGCAGTTCTTC.

This clone is medium-sized by share. V and J are TRBV4-3 and TRBJ1-2; D remains unclear. The CDR3 sequence is 15 residues long. CDR1 and CDR2 from the germline V gene are LGHNA and YSLEER. The V end lost 1 base, the J end lost 4 bases, and 13 bases lay between the germline ends. The CDR3 reads CASSQALGETYGYTF. In DNA, the CDR3 is TGCGCCAGCAGCCAAGCTCTGGGCGAGACCTATGGCTACACCTTC.

This chain's CDR3 is CASSKDSPTEQETQYF. Here the CDR3 DNA reads TGTGCCAGCAGCAAAGATAGCCCGACTGAGCAAGAGACCCAGTACTTC. This rearrangement joins TRBV21-1 to TRBJ2-5; the D segment call TRBD2 is taken from the table without a DNA check. TRBV21-1 represents a pseudogene. CDR3 length: 16 amino acids.

V is TRBV7-8 and J is TRBJ2-7; D may be TRBD1 (5 bases). The CDR3 contains 14 residues. Germline CDR1 and CDR2: SGHVS and FQNEAQ. The V gene lost 1 base and the J gene lost 4 bases, with 11 bases spanning the gap. CDR3 sequence (DNA): TGTGCCAGCAGCTTAGGGGGCGGTTCATACGAGCAGTACTTC. The encoded protein is CASSLGGGSYEQYF.

This rearrangement joins TRBV5-1 to TRBJ2-2; TRBD2 aligns across 12 bases. V shed 6 bases, J shed 6 bases, and the junction held 9 bases outside the gene matches. The V gene's germline CDR1 is SGHRS and CDR2 YFSETQ. This CDR3 comprises 16 residues. The chain's CDR3 is CASTSTSGRVAGELFF. CDR3 coding DNA: TGCGCCAGCACCTCGACTAGCGGGAGAGTGGCCGGGGAGCTGTTTTTT.

This clone was counted once. The chain employs TRBV27 and TRBJ2-3, with TRBD1 matching over 10 bases. Germline V lookup: CDR1 MNHEY, CDR2 SMNVEV (reference sequence). Trimming removed 6 bases from V and 5 bases from J; junction bases left unmatched: 5. The CDR3 sequence is 14 residues long. CDR3 nucleotides: TGTGCCAGCAGCTCCGACAGGGGGCGAGATACGCAGTATTTT. Translation gives CASSSDRGRDTQYF.

This chain links TRBV5-4 with TRBJ2-5, with 11 positions matching TRBD2. Germline V gives CDR1 SGHNT, CDR2 YYREEE (reference sequence). The J segment lost 2 bases and the V segment lost 1 base, leaving 4 bases of the junction unmatched. The CDR3 is made up of 16 amino acids. As DNA, the CDR3 is TGTGCCAGCAGCTTGTTGGTAGCGGGAGGGCAAGAGACCCAGTACTTC. This gives the protein CASSLLVAGGQETQYF.

This clone has only a few counts. The chain joins TRBV4-3 to TRBJ2-7; 7 nucleotides match TRBD1. The CDR3 consists of 15 residues. Losses at the gene ends were 3 bases for V and 3 bases for J; bases not matched to a gene: 8. In germline, CDR1 is LGHNA, CDR2 YSLEER. CDR3 nucleotide sequence: TGCGCCAGCAGCCAGGGGGACAGTGAGAACTACGAGCAGTACTTC. Translated, it gives CASSQGDSENYEQYF.

V gene TRBV9 combines with J gene TRBJ2-3; TRBD1 matches at 7 bases. Germline CDR1 SGDLS, CDR2 YYNGEE. V lost 0 bases and J lost 4; bases outside the gene matches: 5. The CDR3 is made up of 15 amino acids. The CDR3 spells CASSVAPGTADTQYF. CDR3 coding DNA: TGTGCCAGCAGCGTAGCGCCAGGGACAGCAGATACGCAGTATTTT. Filled out from reference TRBV9 and TRBJ2-3, the complete variable domain reads DSGVTQTPKHLITATGQRVTLRCSPRSGDLSVYWYQQSLDQGLQFLIQYYNGEERAKGNILERFSAQQFPDLHSELNLSSLELGDSALYFCASSVAPGTADTQYFGPGTRLTVL.

The chain uses TRBV19 and TRBJ1-6; D unresolved. Trimming shortened V by 6 bases and J by 0 bases, and 9 bases separated the two germline ends. The germline V gene has CDR1 LNHDA and CDR2 SQIVND (reference sequence). The CDR3 totals 15 residues. DNA of the CDR3: TGTGCCAGTAGACCGCCGAGCTCCTATAATTCACCCCTCCACTTT. The encoded protein is CASRPPSSYNSPLHF.

The sample holds a few counts of this clone. V and J are TRBV29-1 and TRBJ1-2; perhaps TRBD1 as D (6 bases). CDR1 and CDR2 from the germline V gene are SQVTM and ANQGSEA. The CDR3 loop spans 13 amino acids. Trimming cost V 6 bases and J 2 bases, with 13 bases left between them. The DNA of the CDR3 is TGCAGCGTCGGACAGATCCTAAACTATGGCTACACCTTC. Residues: CSVGQILNYGYTF. Full variable domain (missing parts from reference TRBV29-1 and TRBJ1-2): SAVISQKPSRDICQRGTSLTIQCQVDSQVTMMFWYRQQPGQSLTLIATANQGSEATYESGFVIDKFPISRPNLTFSTLTVSNMSPEDSSIYLCSVGQILNYGYTFGSGTRLTVV.